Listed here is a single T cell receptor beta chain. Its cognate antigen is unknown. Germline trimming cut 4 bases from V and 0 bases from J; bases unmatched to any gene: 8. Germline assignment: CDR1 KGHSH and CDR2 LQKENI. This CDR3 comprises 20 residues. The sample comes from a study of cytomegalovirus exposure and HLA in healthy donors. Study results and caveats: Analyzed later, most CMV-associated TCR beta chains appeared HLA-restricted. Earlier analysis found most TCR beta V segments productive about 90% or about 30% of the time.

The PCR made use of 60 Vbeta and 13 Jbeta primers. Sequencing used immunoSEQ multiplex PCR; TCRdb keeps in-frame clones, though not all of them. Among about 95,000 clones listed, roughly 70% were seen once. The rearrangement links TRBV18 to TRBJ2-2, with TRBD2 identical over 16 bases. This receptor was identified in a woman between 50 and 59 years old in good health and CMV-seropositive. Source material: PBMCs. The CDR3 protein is CASSLDPGLAGGPNTGELFF. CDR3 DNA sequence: TGTGCCAGCTCACTGGACCCGGGACTAGCGGGAGGGCCGAACACCGGGGAGCTGTTTTTT.